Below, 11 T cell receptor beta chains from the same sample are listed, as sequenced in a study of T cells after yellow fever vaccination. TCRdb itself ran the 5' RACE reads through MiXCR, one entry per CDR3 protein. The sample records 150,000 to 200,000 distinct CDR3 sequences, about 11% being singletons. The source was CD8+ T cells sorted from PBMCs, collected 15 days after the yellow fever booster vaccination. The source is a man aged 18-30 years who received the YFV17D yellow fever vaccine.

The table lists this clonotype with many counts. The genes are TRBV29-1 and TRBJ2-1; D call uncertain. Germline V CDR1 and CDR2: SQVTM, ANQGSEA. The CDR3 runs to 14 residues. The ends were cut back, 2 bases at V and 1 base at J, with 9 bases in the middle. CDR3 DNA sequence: TGCAGCGTTGAATGGCGCCGGTCCTACAATGAGCAGTTCTTC. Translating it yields CSVEWRRSYNEQFF.

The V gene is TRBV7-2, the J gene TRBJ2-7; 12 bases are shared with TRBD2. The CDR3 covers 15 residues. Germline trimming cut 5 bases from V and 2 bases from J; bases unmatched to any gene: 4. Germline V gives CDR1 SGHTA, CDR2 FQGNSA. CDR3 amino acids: CASSTGLAGTYEQYF. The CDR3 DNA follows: TGTGCCAGCAGCACCGGACTAGCGGGGACCTACGAGCAGTACTTC.

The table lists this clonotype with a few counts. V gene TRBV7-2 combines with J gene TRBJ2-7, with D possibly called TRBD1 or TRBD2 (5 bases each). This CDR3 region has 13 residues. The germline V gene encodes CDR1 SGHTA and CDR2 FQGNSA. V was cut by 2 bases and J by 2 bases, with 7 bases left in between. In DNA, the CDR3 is TGTGCCAGCAGCTTACGGGACCCCTACGAGCAGTACTTC. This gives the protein CASSLRDPYEQYF.

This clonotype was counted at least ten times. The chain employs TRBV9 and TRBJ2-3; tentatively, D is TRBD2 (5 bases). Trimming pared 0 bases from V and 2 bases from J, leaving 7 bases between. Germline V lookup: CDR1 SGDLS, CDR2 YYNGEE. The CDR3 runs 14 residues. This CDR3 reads CASSVGGSTDTQYF. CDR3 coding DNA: TGTGCCAGCAGCGTAGGAGGGTCCACAGATACGCAGTATTTT. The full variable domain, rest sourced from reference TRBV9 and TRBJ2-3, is DSGVTQTPKHLITATGQRVTLRCSPRSGDLSVYWYQQSLDQGLQFLIQYYNGEERAKGNILERFSAQQFPDLHSELNLSSLELGDSALYFCASSVGGSTDTQYFGPGTRLTVL.

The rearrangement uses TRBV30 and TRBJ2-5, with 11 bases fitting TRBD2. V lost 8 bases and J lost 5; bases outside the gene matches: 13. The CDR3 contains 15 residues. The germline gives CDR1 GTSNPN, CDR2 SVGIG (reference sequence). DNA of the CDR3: TGTGCCGGTACTAGCGGGGGCTCTTTATGGGAGACCCAGTACTTC. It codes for CAGTSGGSLWETQYF.

The CDR3 protein is CASSPQGELFF. The CDR3, as DNA: TGTGCCAGCAGCCCGCAAGGGGAGCTGTTTTTT. V usage is TRBV7-9 and J usage is TRBJ2-2; D unresolved. The CDR3 runs 11 residues. Per the germline V gene, CDR1 is SEHNR and CDR2 is FQNEAQ (reference sequence). Between the trimmed V and J ends, which lost 5 bases and 8 bases, there was a span of 6 bases.

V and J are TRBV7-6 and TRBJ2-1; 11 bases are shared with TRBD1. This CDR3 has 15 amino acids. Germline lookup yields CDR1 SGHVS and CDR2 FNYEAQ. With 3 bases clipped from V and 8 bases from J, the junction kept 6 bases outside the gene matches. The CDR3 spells CASSLGTGGYDEQFF. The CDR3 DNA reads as TGTGCCAGCAGCTTGGGGACAGGGGGATACGATGAGCAGTTCTTC.

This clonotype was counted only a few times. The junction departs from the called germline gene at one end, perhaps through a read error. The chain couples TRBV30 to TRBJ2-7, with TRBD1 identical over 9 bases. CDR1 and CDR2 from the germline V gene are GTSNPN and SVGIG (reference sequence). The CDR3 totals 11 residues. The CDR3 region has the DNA TGTGCCTGGAGGGGACAGGGCATAACCCTCTTC. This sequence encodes CAWRGQGITLF.

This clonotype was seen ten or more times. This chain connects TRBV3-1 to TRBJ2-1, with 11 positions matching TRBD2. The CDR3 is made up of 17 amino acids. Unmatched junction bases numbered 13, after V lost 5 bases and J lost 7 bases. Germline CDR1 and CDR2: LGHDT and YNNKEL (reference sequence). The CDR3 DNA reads TGTGCCAGCAGCACGATCTTAGCGGGGGGGCCGGGGAATGAGCAGTTCTTC. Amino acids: CASSTILAGGPGNEQFF.

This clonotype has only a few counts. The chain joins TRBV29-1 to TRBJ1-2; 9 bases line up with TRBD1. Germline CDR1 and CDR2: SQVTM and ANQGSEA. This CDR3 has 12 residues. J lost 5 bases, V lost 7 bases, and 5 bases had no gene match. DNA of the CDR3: TGCAGCGAGGGGGACAGGGATTATGGCTACACCTTC. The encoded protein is CSEGDRDYGYTF.

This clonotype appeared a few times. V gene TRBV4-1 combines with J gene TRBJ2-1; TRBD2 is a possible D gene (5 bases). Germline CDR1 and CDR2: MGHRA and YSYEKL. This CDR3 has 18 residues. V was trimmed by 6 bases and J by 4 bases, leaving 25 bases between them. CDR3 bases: TGCGCCAGCAGACCCCCGGGATCTCCCCCGTGGGCATACAATGAGCAGTTCTTC. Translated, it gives CASRPPGSPPWAYNEQFF.